What follows describes a single T cell receptor (beta chain). The antigen is undetermined. CDR1 and CDR2 from the germline V gene are SQVTM and ANQGSEA. CDR3 length equals 13 residues. V lost 4 bases and J lost 4, with 13 bases in between. The record originates from a study of shared clonotypes between healthy human individuals. Study-level points and caveats: Few donors restricted represented genetic and exposure-history diversity.

Investigators spread the genomic DNA of each subset evenly over several immunoSEQ plates. Methods used by the authors: For the immunoSEQ data, sequences were junction-only without quality scores, so filtering differed. The table came from immunoSEQ multiplex PCR; TCRdb's copy has only in-frame clones and leaves some out. That table is the source of V, J and clone size, and D and trimming were worked out from the DNA. The sample carries about 2 million clones, about 95% recorded once. Positively selected for CCR7, the CD45RO-negative cells used as naive CD8 cells excluded terminally differentiated effector memory CD45RA+ cells.

The material sequenced was naive CD8+ T cells sorted from blood. The receptor comes from a man younger than 30 in good health. The rearrangement joins TRBV29-1 to TRBJ1-2; TRBD1 might be the D (5 bases). CDR3 nucleotide sequence: TGCAGCGTTGTGTGGGATGGGGGCTATGGCTACACCTTC. It encodes CSVVWDGGYGYTF.